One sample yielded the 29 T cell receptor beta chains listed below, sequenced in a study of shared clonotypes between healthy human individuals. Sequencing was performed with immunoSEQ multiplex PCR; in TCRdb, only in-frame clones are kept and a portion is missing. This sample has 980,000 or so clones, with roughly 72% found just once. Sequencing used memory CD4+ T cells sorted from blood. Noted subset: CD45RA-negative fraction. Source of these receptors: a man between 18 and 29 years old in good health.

In nucleotides, the CDR3 is TGTGCCAGCAGCTTCTCAGGGGGAAACAATCAGCCCCAGCATTTT. This encodes CASSFSGGNNQPQHF. The V and J genes are TRBV11-2 and TRBJ1-5; TRBD1 aligns across 7 bases. Germline CDR1 is SGHAT and CDR2 is FQNNGV. With 3 bases clipped from V and 3 bases from J, the junction kept 5 bases outside the gene matches. The CDR3 extends over 15 amino acids.

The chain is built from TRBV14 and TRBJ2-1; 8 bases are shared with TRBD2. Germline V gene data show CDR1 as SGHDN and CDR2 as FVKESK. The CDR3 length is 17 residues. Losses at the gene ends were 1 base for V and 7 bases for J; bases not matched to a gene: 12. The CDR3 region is CASSQGYTSGGSNEQFF. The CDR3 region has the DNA TGTGCCAGCAGCCAAGGATATACCAGCGGGGGAAGTAATGAGCAGTTCTTC. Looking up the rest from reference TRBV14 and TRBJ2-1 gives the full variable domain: EAGVTQFPSHSVIEKGQTVTLRCDPISGHDNLYWYRRVMGKEIKFLLHFVKESKQDESGMPNNRFLAERTGGTYSTLKVQPAELEDSGVYFCASSQGYTSGGSNEQFFGPGTRLTVL.

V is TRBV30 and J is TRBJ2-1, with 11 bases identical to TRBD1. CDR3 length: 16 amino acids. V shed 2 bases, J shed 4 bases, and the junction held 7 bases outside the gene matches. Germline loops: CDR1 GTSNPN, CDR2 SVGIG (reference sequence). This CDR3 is CAWSPFGTGGYNEQFF. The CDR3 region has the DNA TGTGCCTGGAGTCCCTTCGGGACAGGGGGTTACAATGAGCAGTTCTTC.

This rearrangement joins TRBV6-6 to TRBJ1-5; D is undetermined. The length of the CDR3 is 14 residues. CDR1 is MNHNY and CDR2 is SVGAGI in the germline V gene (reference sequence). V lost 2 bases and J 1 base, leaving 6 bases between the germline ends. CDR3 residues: CASSYPNSNQPQHF. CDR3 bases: TGTGCCAGCAGTTACCCCAACAGCAATCAGCCCCAGCATTTT.

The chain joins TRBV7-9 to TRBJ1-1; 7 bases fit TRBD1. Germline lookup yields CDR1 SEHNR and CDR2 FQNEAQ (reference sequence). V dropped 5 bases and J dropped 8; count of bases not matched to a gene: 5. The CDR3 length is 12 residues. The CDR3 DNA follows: TGTGCCAGCAGCCCAGGGGGAGCAGAAGCTTTCTTT. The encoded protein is CASSPGGAEAFF.

The CDR3 sequence is CASSQTVAASSYNEQFF. The CDR3 DNA sequence: TGTGCCAGCAGCCAGACTGTGGCGGCGAGCTCCTACAATGAGCAGTTCTTC. The rearrangement links TRBV4-2 to TRBJ2-1, with no clear D. Germline lookup yields CDR1 LGHNA and CDR2 YNFKEQ. The CDR3 has 17 residues. The V gene lost 3 bases and the J gene lost 0 bases, with 15 bases spanning the gap.

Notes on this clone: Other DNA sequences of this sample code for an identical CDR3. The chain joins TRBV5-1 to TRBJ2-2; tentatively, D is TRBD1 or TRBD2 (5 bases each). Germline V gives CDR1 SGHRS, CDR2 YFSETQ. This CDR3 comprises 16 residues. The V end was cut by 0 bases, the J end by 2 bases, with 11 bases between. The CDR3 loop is CASSLDPGTNTGELFF. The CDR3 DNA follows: TGCGCCAGCAGCTTGGATCCCGGGACCAACACCGGGGAGCTGTTTTTT.

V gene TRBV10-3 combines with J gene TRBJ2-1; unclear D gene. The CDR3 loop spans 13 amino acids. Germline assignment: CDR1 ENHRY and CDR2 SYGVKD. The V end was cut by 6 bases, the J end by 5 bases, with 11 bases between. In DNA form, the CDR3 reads TGTGCCATCAGCCTCCAGGTCCACAATGAGCAGTTCTTC. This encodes CAISLQVHNEQFF.

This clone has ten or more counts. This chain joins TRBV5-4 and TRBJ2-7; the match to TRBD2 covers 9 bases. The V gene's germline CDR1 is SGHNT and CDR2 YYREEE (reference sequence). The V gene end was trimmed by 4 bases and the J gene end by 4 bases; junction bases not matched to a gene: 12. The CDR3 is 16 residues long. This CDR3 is CASSDSSTSGIYEQYF. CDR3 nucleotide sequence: TGTGCCAGCAGCGATAGCTCGACTAGCGGTATTTACGAGCAGTACTTC.

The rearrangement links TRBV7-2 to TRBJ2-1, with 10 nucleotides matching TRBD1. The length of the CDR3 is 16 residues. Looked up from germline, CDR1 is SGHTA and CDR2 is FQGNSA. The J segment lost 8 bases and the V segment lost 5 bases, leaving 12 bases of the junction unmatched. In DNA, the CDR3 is TGTGCCAGCAGCCCCATTAGGGGGGACAGGGGCTATGAGCAGTTCTTC. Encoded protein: CASSPIRGDRGYEQFF. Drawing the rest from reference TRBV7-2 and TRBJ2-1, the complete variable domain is GAGVSQSPSNKVTEKGKDVELRCDPISGHTALYWYRQSLGQGLEFLIYFQGNSAPDKSGLPSDRFSAERTGGSVSTLTIQRTQQEDSAVYLCASSPIRGDRGYEQFFGPGTRLTVL.

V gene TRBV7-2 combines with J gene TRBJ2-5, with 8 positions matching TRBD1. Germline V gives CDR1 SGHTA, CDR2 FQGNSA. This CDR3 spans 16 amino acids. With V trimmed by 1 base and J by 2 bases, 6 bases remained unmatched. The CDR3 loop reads CASSLGTTGGQETQYF. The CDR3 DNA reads TGTGCCAGCAGCTTAGGCACTACAGGGGGTCAAGAGACCCAGTACTTC.

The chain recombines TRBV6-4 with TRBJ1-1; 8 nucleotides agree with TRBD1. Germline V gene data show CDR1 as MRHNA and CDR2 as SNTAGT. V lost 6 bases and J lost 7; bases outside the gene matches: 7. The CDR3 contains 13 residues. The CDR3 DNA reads TGTGCCAGCAGAAGCTCAGGGGGCAATGAAGCTTTCTTT. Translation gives CASRSSGGNEAFF.

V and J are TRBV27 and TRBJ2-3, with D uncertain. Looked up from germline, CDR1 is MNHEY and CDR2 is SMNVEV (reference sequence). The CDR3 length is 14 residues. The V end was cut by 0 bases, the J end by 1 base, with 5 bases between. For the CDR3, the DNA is TGTGCCAGCAGTTTATCCGTTCGCACAGATACGCAGTATTTT. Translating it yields CASSLSVRTDTQYF.

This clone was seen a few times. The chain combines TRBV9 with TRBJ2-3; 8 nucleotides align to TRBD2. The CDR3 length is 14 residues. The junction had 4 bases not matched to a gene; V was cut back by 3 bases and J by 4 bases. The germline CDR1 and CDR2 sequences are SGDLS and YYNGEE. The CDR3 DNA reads TGTGCCAGCAGCGCCGGGGGGGCGGCAGATACGCAGTATTTT. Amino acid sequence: CASSAGGAADTQYF.

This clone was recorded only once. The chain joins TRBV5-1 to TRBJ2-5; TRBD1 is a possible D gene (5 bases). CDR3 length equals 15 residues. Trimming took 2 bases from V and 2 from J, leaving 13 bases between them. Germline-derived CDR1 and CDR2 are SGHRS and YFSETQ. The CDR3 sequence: CASSLGARDQETQYF. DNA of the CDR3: TGCGCCAGCAGCTTAGGGGCAAGGGATCAAGAGACCCAGTACTTC.

CDR3 in DNA: TGTGCCAGCAGCCCCAGGGCGGGTGGCTACACCTTC. Translated, it gives CASSPRAGGYTF. The chain is built from TRBV2 and TRBJ1-2; D may be TRBD1 (5 bases). Germline-derived CDR1 and CDR2 are SNHLY and FYNNEI. The CDR3 has 12 amino acids. Trimming pared 6 bases from V and 7 bases from J, leaving 12 bases between.

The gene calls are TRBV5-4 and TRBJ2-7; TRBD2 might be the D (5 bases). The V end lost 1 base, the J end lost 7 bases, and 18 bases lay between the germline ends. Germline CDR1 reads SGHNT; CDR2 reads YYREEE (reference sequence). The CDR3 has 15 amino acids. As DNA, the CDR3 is TGTGCCAGCAGCTTGTCCTCCGGGGATCTAAGGGAGCAGTACTTC. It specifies CASSLSSGDLREQYF.

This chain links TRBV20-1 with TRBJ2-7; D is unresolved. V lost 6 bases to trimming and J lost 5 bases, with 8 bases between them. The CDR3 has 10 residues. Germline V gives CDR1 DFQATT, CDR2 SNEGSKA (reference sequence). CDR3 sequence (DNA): TGCAGTGCATCAGACAACGAGCAGTACTTC. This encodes CSASDNEQYF.

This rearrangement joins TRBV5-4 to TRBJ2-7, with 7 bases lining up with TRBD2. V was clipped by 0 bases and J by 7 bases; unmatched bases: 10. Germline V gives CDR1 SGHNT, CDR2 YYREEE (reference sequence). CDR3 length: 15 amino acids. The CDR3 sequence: CASSLAGGGGKEQYF. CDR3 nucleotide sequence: TGTGCCAGCAGCTTGGCGGGGGGAGGAGGAAAAGAGCAGTACTTC.

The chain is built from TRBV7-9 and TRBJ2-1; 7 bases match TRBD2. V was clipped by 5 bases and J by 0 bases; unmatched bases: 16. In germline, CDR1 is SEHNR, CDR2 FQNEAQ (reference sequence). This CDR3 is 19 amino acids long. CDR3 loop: CASSHGGTGFVNSYNEQFF. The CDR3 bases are TGTGCCAGCAGCCACGGGGGGACGGGATTTGTCAACTCCTACAATGAGCAGTTCTTC.

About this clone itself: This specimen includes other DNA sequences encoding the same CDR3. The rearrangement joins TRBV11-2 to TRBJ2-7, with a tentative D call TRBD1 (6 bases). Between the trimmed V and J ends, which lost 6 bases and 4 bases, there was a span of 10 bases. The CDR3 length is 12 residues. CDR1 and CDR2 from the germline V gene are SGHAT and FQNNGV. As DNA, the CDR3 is TGTGCCAGCAGTCGCGACAGGTACGAGCAGTACTTC. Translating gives CASSRDRYEQYF.

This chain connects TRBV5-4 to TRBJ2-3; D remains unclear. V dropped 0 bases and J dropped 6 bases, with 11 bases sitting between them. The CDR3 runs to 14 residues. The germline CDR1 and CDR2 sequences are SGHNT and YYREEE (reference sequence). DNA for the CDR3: TGTGCCAGCAGCTTGGACTGGACGAGGGATACGCAGTATTTT. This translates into CASSLDWTRDTQYF. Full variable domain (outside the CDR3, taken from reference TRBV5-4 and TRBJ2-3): ETGVTQSPTHLIKTRGQQVTLRCSSQSGHNTVSWYQQALGQGPQFIFQYYREEENGRGNFPPRFSGLQFPNYSSELNVNALELDDSALYLCASSLDWTRDTQYFGPGTRLTVL.

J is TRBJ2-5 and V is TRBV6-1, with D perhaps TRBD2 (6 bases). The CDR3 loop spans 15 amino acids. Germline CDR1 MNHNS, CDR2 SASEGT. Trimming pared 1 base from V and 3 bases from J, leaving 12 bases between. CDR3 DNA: TGTGCCAGCAGTGAAGGTTGGAGGGGTAAAGAGACCCAGTACTTC. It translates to CASSEGWRGKETQYF.

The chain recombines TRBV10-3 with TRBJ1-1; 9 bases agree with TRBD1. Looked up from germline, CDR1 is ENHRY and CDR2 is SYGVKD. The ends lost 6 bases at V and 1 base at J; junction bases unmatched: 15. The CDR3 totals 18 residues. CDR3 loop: CAIRPGTGSNLENTEAFF. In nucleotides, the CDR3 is TGTGCCATCAGGCCCGGGACAGGGAGTAATCTTGAGAACACTGAAGCTTTCTTT.

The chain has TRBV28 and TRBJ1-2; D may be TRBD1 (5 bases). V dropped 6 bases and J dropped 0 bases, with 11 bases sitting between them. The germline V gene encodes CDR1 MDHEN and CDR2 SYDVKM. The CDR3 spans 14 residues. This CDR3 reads CASSRDGTNYGYTF. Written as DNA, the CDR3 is TGTGCCAGCAGCCGGGACGGCACTAACTATGGCTACACCTTC.

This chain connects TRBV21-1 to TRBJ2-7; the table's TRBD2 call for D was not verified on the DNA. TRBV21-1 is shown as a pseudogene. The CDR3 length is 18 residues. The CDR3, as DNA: TGTGCCAGCAGCAAAGAGCTAGCGGGGGGCCAGAGCTCCTACGAGCAGTACTTC. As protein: CASSKELAGGQSSYEQYF.

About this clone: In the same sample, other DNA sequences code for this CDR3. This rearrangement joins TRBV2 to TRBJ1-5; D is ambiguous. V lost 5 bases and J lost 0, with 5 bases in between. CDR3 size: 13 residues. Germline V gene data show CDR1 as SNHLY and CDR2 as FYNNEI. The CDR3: CASSRDSNQPQHF. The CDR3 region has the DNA TGTGCCAGCAGTCGGGATAGCAATCAGCCCCAGCATTTT.

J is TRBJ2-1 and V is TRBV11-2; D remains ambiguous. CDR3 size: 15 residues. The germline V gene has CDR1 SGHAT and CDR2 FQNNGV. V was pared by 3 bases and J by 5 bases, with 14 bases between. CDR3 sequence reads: CASSFPGQKHNEQFF. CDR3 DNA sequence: TGTGCCAGCAGCTTCCCGGGCCAGAAACACAATGAGCAGTTCTTC.

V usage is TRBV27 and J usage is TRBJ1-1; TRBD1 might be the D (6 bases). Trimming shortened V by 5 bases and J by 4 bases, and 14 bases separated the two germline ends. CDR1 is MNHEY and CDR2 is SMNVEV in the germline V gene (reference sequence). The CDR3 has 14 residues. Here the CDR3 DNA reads TGTGCCAGCAGTCCAGACAGGAGCAGCACTGAAGCTTTCTTT. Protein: CASSPDRSSTEAFF.